This entry is about one T cell receptor beta chain. Per germline, CDR1 SSHAT and CDR2 FNYEAQ (reference sequence). V was shortened by 3 bases and J by 3 bases, with 6 bases between the two germline ends. This CDR3 contains 13 residues. Assay used: immunoSEQ multiplex PCR; TCRdb lists only in-frame clones, some missing. The repertoire consists of roughly 32,000 clones, with roughly 91% occurring once and the leading ten covering 0.4% to 0.5%. This entry is derived from a study of STAT5B mutations in CD4+ large granular lymphocyte leukemia. The sample comprised CD4+ T cells from blood buffy coats. The rearrangement uses TRBV7-7 and TRBJ2-1; a possible D gene is TRBD1 (6 bases). The clonotype comes from a human donor in good health. This CDR3 reads CASSLDSYNEQFF. CDR3 DNA sequence: TGTGCCAGCAGCTTGGACAGCTACAATGAGCAGTTCTTC.